There are a few counts of the clone carrying this T cell receptor beta chain. Its antigen is not identified. TCRdb independently ran MiXCR on the reads; one entry per CDR3 protein. The sample lists over 5,000 distinct CDR3 sequences; approximately 15% were seen once. This sample stems from a study of liver allograft versus peripheral blood T cells. Study summary: Transplanted livers held T cell receptor repertoires, and these were compared with repertoires in recipients' peripheral blood.

CDR3 length: 11 residues. Germline V gene lookup returns CDR1 SNHLY and CDR2 FYNNEI. V was clipped by 3 bases and J by 6 bases, with 5 bases between them. Study results and caveats: The authors reported that T cell receptor repertoires inside liver allografts differed from those in peripheral blood.

The sequence came from a human patient who had a liver transplant. Part of the T cell pool may stem from the graft donor. V usage is TRBV2 and J usage is TRBJ1-2; D is ambiguous. The CDR3 region is CASSDLDGYTF. Written as DNA, the CDR3 is TGTGCCAGCAGTGATCTAGATGGCTACACCTTC.